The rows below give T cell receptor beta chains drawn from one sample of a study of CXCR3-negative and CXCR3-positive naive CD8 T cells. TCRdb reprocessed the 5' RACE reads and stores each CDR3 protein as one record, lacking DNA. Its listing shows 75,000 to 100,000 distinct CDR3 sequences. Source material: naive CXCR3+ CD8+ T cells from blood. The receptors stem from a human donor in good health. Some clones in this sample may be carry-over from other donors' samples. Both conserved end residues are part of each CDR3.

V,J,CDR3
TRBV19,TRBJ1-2,CASGWGDYGYTF
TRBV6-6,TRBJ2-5,CASSYLLSIGQETQYF
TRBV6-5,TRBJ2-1,CASSYGTSGASYNEQFF
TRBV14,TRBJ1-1,CASSPPGETEAFF
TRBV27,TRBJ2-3,CASTSTDTQYF
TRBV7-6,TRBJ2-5,CASSKGGRIQETQYF
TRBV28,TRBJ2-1,CASRFGGNTIDEQFF
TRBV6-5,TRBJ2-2,CASSYSKARGFNTGELFF
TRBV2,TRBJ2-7,CASTLPGRYSYEQYF
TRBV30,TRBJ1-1,CACVRGNTEAFF
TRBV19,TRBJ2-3,CASSFSATSTDTQYF
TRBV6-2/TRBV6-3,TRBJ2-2,CASRPGQGAPGELFF
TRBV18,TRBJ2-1,CASSPEGRGGNEQFF
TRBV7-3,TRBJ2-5,CASSPGPGTYGAQYF
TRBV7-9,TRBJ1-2,CASSPVGTYGYTF
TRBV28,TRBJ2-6,CASSLMGDLIRGANVLTF
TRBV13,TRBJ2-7,CASSLGPQAYEQYF
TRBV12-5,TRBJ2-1,CASGPAAVAQFF
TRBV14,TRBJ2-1,CASSLLAGAEQFF
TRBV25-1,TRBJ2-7,CASSDSGSGSYEQYF
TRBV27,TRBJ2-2,CASRVMNTGELFF
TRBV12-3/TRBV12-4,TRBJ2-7,CASSLDTYEQYF
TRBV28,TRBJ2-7,CASRRQNEQYF
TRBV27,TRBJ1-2,CASSLTAYYGYTF
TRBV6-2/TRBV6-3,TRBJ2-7,CASRRDRVAVDEQYF
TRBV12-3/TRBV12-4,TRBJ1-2,CASSFSRGYGYTF
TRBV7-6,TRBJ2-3,CASSWTGGLDTQYF
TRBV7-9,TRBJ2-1,CASSPPPGLVLQDEQFF
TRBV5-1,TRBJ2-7,CASSSGGGTRSSYEQYF
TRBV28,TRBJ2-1,CASRSDLGTSGFTSNEQFF
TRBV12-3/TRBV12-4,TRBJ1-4,CASSLTGGTNEKLFF
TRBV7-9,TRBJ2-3,CASRHPTGAATQYF
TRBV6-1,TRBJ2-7,CASSEHLPDSYEQYF
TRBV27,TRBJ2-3,CASSSRSSTDTQYF
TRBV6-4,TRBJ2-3,CASSDSGGVTDTQYF
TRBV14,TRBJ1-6,CAITSGRRNSPLHF
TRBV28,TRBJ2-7,CASSFGAEQYF
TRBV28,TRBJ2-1,CASSLGPVVNEQFF
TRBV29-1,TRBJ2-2,CSATGGLSGELFF
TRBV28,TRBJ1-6,CASTPEGTLNSPLHF
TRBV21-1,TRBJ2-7,CATKGQVNSYDQYF
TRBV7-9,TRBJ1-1,CATLGNEVNTEAFF